The 5 T cell receptor beta chains presented below share a single source sample, sequenced in a study of graft-versus-host responses after intestinal transplantation (dated by TCRdb to the early 2020s). Their cognate antigens are unknown. Library construction relied on the immunoSEQ multiplex PCR assay. TCRdb limited this immuneACCESS table to in-frame rearrangements with V and J called. A share of clones is missing; checked studies link under half to unresolved V genes, and the rest is unexplained. The table for this sample lists over 90,000 clones; 91% of them were counted only once. The biggest ten clones account for roughly 0.17% of the sample. The sample's time point label is to be understood as: cells obtained before transplantation from donor or recipient. Sample: unstimulated CD4+ T cells sorted from spleen or lymph node cells, taken before transplant. These receptors originate from a human donor who was the organ donor for an intestinal transplant.

This chain links TRBV4-3 with TRBJ2-3, with TRBD1 matching 7 bases. This CDR3 contains 16 residues. CDR1 LGHNA and CDR2 YSLEER come from the germline V gene. The ends lost 1 base at V and 0 bases at J; junction bases unmatched: 4. For the CDR3, the DNA is TGCGCCAGCAGCCAAGGAGCAGGGGGAAGCACAGATACGCAGTATTTT. Protein product: CASSQGAGGSTDTQYF.

This clone was found once. This sequence joins TRBV5-8 and TRBJ2-7; weak D call: TRBD2 (7 bases). In germline, CDR1 is SGHTS, CDR2 YDEGEE. The CDR3 extends over 14 amino acids. V lost 5 bases, J lost 6 bases, and 18 bases lay in between. CDR3 in DNA: TGTGCCAGCAGAAGGCTGGGGGGAGGGGGCGAGCAGTACTTC. It yields the protein CASRRLGGGGEQYF.

In this sample, this clone turned up a few times. The CDR3 nucleotides read TGCGCCAGCAGCCCCGGGGGGGGCGGTGAAGCTTTCTTT. Protein product: CASSPGGGGEAFF. This sequence joins TRBV4-1 and TRBJ1-1, with D maybe TRBD1 (6 bases). The CDR3 length is 13 residues. Germline CDR1 MGHRA, CDR2 YSYEKL. The V and J ends lost 4 bases and 7 bases respectively, with 13 bases between them.

The chain couples TRBV2 to TRBJ2-2; 9 bases line up with TRBD2. The CDR3 is 15 residues long. Germline-derived CDR1 and CDR2 are SNHLY and FYNNEI. Trimming took 6 bases from V and 7 from J; bases not matched to a gene: 9. The CDR3 DNA reads as TGTGCCAGCAGAGTGCGCGGGGGGGCAATCGGGGAGCTGTTTTTT. Translation: CASRVRGGAIGELFF. Drawing the rest from reference TRBV2 and TRBJ2-2, the complete variable domain is EPEVTQTPSHQVTQMGQEVILRCVPISNHLYFYWYRQILGQKVEFLVSFYNNEISEKSEIFDDQFSVERPDGSNFTLKIRSTKLEDSAMYFCASRVRGGAIGELFFGEGSRLTVL.

This clone was recorded once. The rearrangement links TRBV6-5 to TRBJ1-2; weak D call: TRBD1 (5 bases). Trimming took off 6 bases at V and 2 bases at J, with 13 bases between the two ends. Germline V gene sequence: CDR1 MNHEY, CDR2 SVGAGI. The CDR3 covers 14 residues. CDR3 loop: CASSPIRGNYGYTF. The CDR3 coding sequence is TGTGCCAGCAGCCCCATAAGGGGAAACTATGGCTACACCTTC.